This note documents a single TCR beta chain sequence. The same CDR3 is also encoded by other DNA sequences in this sample. These data belong to a study of cytomegalovirus exposure and HLA in healthy donors. With 60 Vbeta and 13 Jbeta primers, the PCR was carried out. Repertoires were generated with immunoSEQ multiplex PCR, while TCRdb's copy carries only in-frame clones and drops some. This listing includes some 40,000 clones. Sequencing used PBMCs. The receptor comes from a human donor in good health.

Here the CDR3 DNA reads TGTGCCAGCAGCCTTGCGGGGAGCTCCTACGAGCAGTACTTC. Protein product: CASSLAGSSYEQYF. The chain links TRBV11-2 to TRBJ2-7; D may be TRBD2 (6 bases). Germline loops: CDR1 SGHAT, CDR2 FQNNGV. The V end lost 5 bases, the J end lost 0 bases, and 11 bases lay between the germline ends. The CDR3 has 14 amino acids. Supplemented by reference TRBV11-2 and TRBJ2-7, the full variable domain reads EAGVAQSPRYKIIEKRQSVAFWCNPISGHATLYWYQQILGQGPKLLIQFQNNGVVDDSQLPKDRFSAERLKGVDSTLKIQPAKLEDSAVYLCASSLAGSSYEQYFGPGTRLTVT.